This T cell receptor (beta chain) was recovered during a study of T cells in tumors after PD-1 blockade. Study-level background: No patient had prior checkpoint blockade, systemic immunosuppression, or radiotherapy within 4 weeks. Either cemiplimab 350 mg every 2 weeks or pembrolizumab 200 mg every 3 weeks was given. Daily vismodegib 150 mg continued in a subset of anti-PD-1-treated patients.

CDR3 size: 13 residues. V was clipped by 4 bases and J by 2 bases, with 8 bases between them. Assay: immunoSEQ multiplex PCR; the TCRdb copy retains only in-frame clones and omits some. The profile shows some 43,000 clones, 81% of them singletons. The chain links TRBV12-3 or TRBV12-4 to TRBJ1-1; D unresolved. This specimen was PBMCs, taken before anti-PD-1 treatment. This receptor was obtained from a human donor with basal cell carcinoma. The CDR3 here is CASSSTENTEAFF. The CDR3 DNA is TGTGCCAGCAGTTCGACGGAAAACACTGAAGCTTTCTTT.